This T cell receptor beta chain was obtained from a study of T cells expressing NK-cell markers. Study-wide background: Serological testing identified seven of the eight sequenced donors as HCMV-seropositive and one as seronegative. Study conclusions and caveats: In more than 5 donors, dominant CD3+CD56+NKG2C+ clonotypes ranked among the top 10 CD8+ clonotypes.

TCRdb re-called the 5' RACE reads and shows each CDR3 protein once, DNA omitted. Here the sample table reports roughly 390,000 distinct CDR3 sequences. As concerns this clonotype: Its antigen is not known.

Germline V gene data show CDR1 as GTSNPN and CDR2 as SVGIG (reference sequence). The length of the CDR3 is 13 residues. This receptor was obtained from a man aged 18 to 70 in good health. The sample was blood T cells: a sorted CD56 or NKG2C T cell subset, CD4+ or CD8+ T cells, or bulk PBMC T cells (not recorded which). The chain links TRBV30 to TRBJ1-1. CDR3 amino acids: CAWSRSAQDGAFF. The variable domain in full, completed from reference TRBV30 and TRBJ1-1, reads SQTIHQWPATLVQPVGSPLSLECTVEGTSNPNLYWYRQAAGRGLQLLFYSVGIGQISSEVPQNLSASRPQDRQFILSSKKLLLSDSGFYLCAWSRSAQDGAFFGQGTRLTVV.